Each of the 6 T cell receptor beta chains below was sequenced from the same sample in a study of T cell responses to AZD1222 COVID-19 vaccine (dated by TCRdb to about 2021). Libraries came from the immunoSEQ multiplex PCR assay. In TCRdb, the immuneACCESS table is reduced to in-frame sequences with V and J assigned. These tables do not hold every clone; where another copy was compared, an unresolved V gene accounts for under half, and the others remain unexplained. The sample table holds 120,000 or so clones, of which around 90% were seen once. The leading ten clones occupy around 4.5% of the sample. The intended sense of this specimen's time point label: baseline before first vaccination. The sample's treatment or condition, from its label and the paper: meningococcal conjugate vaccine given as trial control. The input for sequencing was peripheral blood, taken on day 0 of MenACWY control vaccination. The source is an adult in good health.

This chain connects TRBV2 to TRBJ2-1; D not certain. The CDR3 has 15 amino acids. Trimming pared 7 bases from V and 5 bases from J, leaving 18 bases between. Germline V gene sequence: CDR1 SNHLY, CDR2 FYNNEI. CDR3 sequence: CASTQFEKSHNEQFF. In DNA form, the CDR3 reads TGTGCCAGCACCCAATTCGAAAAGTCGCACAATGAGCAGTTCTTC.

This chain links TRBV10-3 with TRBJ2-2, with D perhaps matching TRBD2 (6 bases). The V gene lost 6 bases and the J gene lost 3 bases, with 11 bases spanning the gap. The germline V gene has CDR1 ENHRY and CDR2 SYGVKD. CDR3 length: 14 residues. CDR3 residues: CAISRTGDTGELFF. For the CDR3, the DNA is TGTGCCATCAGCCGGACGGGGGACACCGGGGAGCTGTTTTTT.

The gene calls are TRBV4-2 and TRBJ2-3, with D perhaps being TRBD1 or TRBD2 (5 bases each). CDR1 is LGHNA and CDR2 is YNFKEQ in the germline V gene. The CDR3 runs to 16 residues. The V end lost 0 bases, the J end lost 4 bases, and 14 bases lay between the germline ends. The CDR3 nucleotides read TGTGCCAGCAGCCAAGACGGGGCAGGAGGATCAGATACGCAGTATTTT. It specifies CASSQDGAGGSDTQYF.

The gene calls are TRBV27 and TRBJ2-3; 10 bases line up with TRBD2. The ends lost 5 bases at V and 5 bases at J; junction bases unmatched: 7. Germline V gene sequence: CDR1 MNHEY, CDR2 SMNVEV (reference sequence). The CDR3 runs to 15 residues. CDR3 DNA: TGTGCCAGCAGTCACCTAGCGGGGGTGGGAGATACGCAGTATTTT. It is translated as CASSHLAGVGDTQYF.

The chain links TRBV7-2 to TRBJ2-6; 10 nucleotides agree with TRBD1. V shed 4 bases, J shed 1 base, and the junction held 4 bases outside the gene matches. Germline CDR1 reads SGHTA; CDR2 reads FQGNSA. The CDR3 has 17 amino acids. CDR3 in amino acids: CASSSTGGGSGANVLTF. The CDR3 DNA reads TGTGCCAGCAGCTCGACAGGGGGCGGTTCTGGGGCCAACGTCCTGACTTTC. Combining the CDR3 with reference TRBV7-2 and TRBJ2-6 gives the whole variable domain GAGVSQSPSNKVTEKGKDVELRCDPISGHTALYWYRQSLGQGLEFLIYFQGNSAPDKSGLPSDRFSAERTGGSVSTLTIQRTQQEDSAVYLCASSSTGGGSGANVLTFGAGSRLTVL.

The chain combines TRBV5-6 with TRBJ2-2; D not resolved. Germline CDR1 is SGHDT and CDR2 is YYEEEE. V was shortened by 4 bases and J by 0 bases, with 7 bases between the two germline ends. The CDR3 runs 14 residues. In DNA form, the CDR3 reads TGTGCCAGCAGCCTCCCCGCGAACACCGGGGAGCTGTTTTTT. It yields the protein CASSLPANTGELFF.